Each of the 30 T cell receptor beta chains below was sequenced from the same sample in a study of T cell clonotyping in hematopoietic cell transplantation. Measured with immunoSEQ multiplex PCR; TCRdb has only the in-frame clones, and not every one. The profile shows about 16,000 clones, around 85% of them singletons. The sequencing here drew on PBMCs, taken 100 days after allogeneic stem cell transplant. The receptors derive from a male patient between 60 and 69 years old who had an allogeneic stem cell transplant from a related donor, so the T cells may come from the graft donor. Some clones in this sample may be carry-over from other donors' samples.

This CDR3 reads CASSRTGGRVGDTQYF. CDR3 nucleotide sequence: TGTGCCAGCAGCCGAACGGGGGGGAGAGTTGGAGATACGCAGTATTTT. The chain is built from TRBV9 and TRBJ2-3; 8 bases line up with TRBD2. Germline CDR1 SGDLS, CDR2 YYNGEE. This CDR3 has 16 residues. Losses at the gene ends were 4 bases for V and 5 bases for J; bases not matched to a gene: 12.

The V gene is TRBV6-1, the J gene TRBJ1-2, with D unclear. V lost 0 bases to trimming and J lost 4 bases, with 12 bases between them. The CDR3 is made up of 15 amino acids. The V gene's germline CDR1 is MNHNS and CDR2 SASEGT. The CDR3 nucleotides read TGTGCCAGCAGTGAAGCTTCGGCCGGGATCTATGGCTACACCTTC. Translating gives CASSEASAGIYGYTF.

The CDR3 loop is CSATGDTEAFF. The CDR3 DNA follows: TGCAGTGCTACAGGGGACACTGAAGCTTTCTTT. This chain uses TRBV20-1 with TRBJ1-1, with D possibly being TRBD1 (6 bases). V gave up 4 bases and J gave up 3 bases, with 6 bases separating them. CDR3 length: 11 amino acids. The germline V gene has CDR1 DFQATT and CDR2 SNEGSKA (reference sequence).

The chain is built from TRBV7-7 and TRBJ1-3; no definite D call. The germline gives CDR1 SSHAT, CDR2 FNYEAQ (reference sequence). Trimming cost V 2 bases and J 2 bases, with 10 bases left between them. The CDR3 runs to 15 residues. The CDR3 sequence is CASSLYEGPGNTIYF. The CDR3 DNA sequence: TGTGCCAGCAGCTTATACGAAGGCCCTGGAAACACCATATATTTT.

This clone was seen once. The gene calls are TRBV4-3 and TRBJ1-1; tentative D call: TRBD1 (6 bases). There are 11 residues in the CDR3. Germline V lookup: CDR1 LGHNA, CDR2 YSLEER. Trimming shortened V by 6 bases and J by 10 bases, and 12 bases separated the two germline ends. The CDR3 protein is CASRNRVPAFF. Written as DNA, the CDR3 is TGCGCCAGCAGAAACAGGGTTCCAGCTTTCTTT.

V is TRBV6-1 and J is TRBJ2-3; D is uncertain. The CDR3 spans 14 residues. Germline assignment: CDR1 MNHNS and CDR2 SASEGT. Trimming removed 6 bases at V and 9 bases at J, with 19 bases between. CDR3 coding DNA: TGTGCCAGCAGCCTATCGACCACACCGGCGACGCAGTATTTT. This sequence encodes CASSLSTTPATQYF.

The chain couples TRBV7-2 to TRBJ1-2, with no clear D. The length of the CDR3 is 13 residues. V gave up 3 bases and J gave up 5 bases, with 10 bases separating them. Germline V gene sequence: CDR1 SGHTA, CDR2 FQGNSA. CDR3 sequence reads: CASSFRTGYGYTF. In nucleotides, the CDR3 is TGTGCCAGCAGCTTCCGGACCGGTTATGGCTACACCTTC.

The chain carries TRBV7-9 and TRBJ2-3; D is unclear. The V gene's germline CDR1 is SEHNR and CDR2 FQNEAQ (reference sequence). This CDR3 comprises 13 residues. Between the trimmed V and J ends, which lost 0 bases and 4 bases, there was a span of 5 bases. The CDR3 protein is CASSLAGADTQYF. The DNA for the CDR3 is TGTGCCAGCAGCTTAGCGGGCGCAGATACGCAGTATTTT.

The rearrangement links TRBV19 to TRBJ2-2; D is possibly TRBD2 (6 bases). In germline, CDR1 is LNHDA, CDR2 SQIVND (reference sequence). Trimming removed 1 base from V and 0 bases from J, with 9 bases in between. This CDR3 has 16 residues. The CDR3 coding sequence is TGTGCCAGTAGTATAGGCCCGGGGGCGAACACCGGGGAGCTGTTTTTT. It encodes CASSIGPGANTGELFF. Using reference TRBV19 and TRBJ2-2 for the parts outside the CDR3, the full variable domain is DGGITQSPKYLFRKEGQNVTLSCEQNLNHDAMYWYRQDPGQGLRLIYYSQIVNDFQKGDIAEGYSVSREKKESFPLTVTSAQKNPTAFYLCASSIGPGANTGELFFGEGSRLTVL.

V gene TRBV4-1 combines with J gene TRBJ1-2; D not resolved. V was cut by 0 bases and J by 3 bases, with 11 bases left in between. The CDR3 covers 15 residues. Germline assignment: CDR1 MGHRA and CDR2 YSYEKL. This CDR3 is CASSQDQHGHYGYTF. The CDR3 bases are TGCGCCAGCAGCCAAGATCAGCACGGACACTATGGCTACACCTTC.

This chain joins TRBV30 and TRBJ2-4, with TRBD2 identical over 7 bases. V shed 4 bases, J shed 0 bases, and the junction held 6 bases outside the gene matches. This CDR3 is 15 amino acids long. Germline V CDR1 and CDR2: GTSNPN, SVGIG (reference sequence). This CDR3 is CAWKGWEGAKNIQYF. In DNA, the CDR3 is TGTGCCTGGAAAGGGTGGGAGGGAGCCAAAAACATTCAGTACTTC.

The sample holds one count of this clone. This chain joins TRBV7-2 and TRBJ2-2; D is ambiguous. This CDR3 is built from 12 residues. Germline CDR1 reads SGHTA; CDR2 reads FQGNSA. V lost 2 bases, J lost 7 bases, and 5 bases lay in between. CDR3 residues: CASSLSVGELFF. CDR3 DNA: TGTGCCAGCAGCTTAAGCGTCGGGGAGCTGTTTTTT.

CDR3 coding DNA: TGTGCCAGCAGCTTGGGTCAGGGTTATGAAAAACTGTTTTTT. Translating gives CASSLGQGYEKLFF. The chain carries TRBV5-6 and TRBJ1-4; possible D gene TRBD1, 5 bases. V was trimmed by 0 bases and J by 6 bases, leaving 9 bases between them. Germline V gene sequence: CDR1 SGHDT, CDR2 YYEEEE. The CDR3 contains 14 residues. Based on the CDR3 plus reference TRBV5-6 and TRBJ1-4, the full variable domain is DAGVTQSPTHLIKTRGQQVTLRCSPKSGHDTVSWYQQALGQGPQFIFQYYEEEERQRGNFPDRFSGHQFPNYSSELNVNALLLGDSALYLCASSLGQGYEKLFFGSGTQLSVL.

The genes are TRBV9 and TRBJ2-3; 11 bases match TRBD2. From germline, CDR1 is SGDLS and CDR2 YYNGEE. The ends lost 3 bases at V and 2 bases at J; junction bases unmatched: 5. The CDR3 sequence is 16 residues long. The CDR3 sequence: CASSAGTSGFTDTQYF. CDR3 sequence (DNA): TGTGCCAGCAGCGCGGGGACTAGCGGTTTCACAGATACGCAGTATTTT.

This clone was counted a single time. The chain recombines TRBV4-3 with TRBJ1-6; D may be TRBD1 (5 bases). Trimming left V 3 bases short and J 8 bases short, with 17 bases between. Germline CDR1 reads LGHNA; CDR2 reads YSLEER. This CDR3 region has 16 residues. The DNA for the CDR3 is TGCGCCAGCAGCCAGAGGACACCGGTAGCGGATTCACCCCTCCACTTT. Protein: CASSQRTPVADSPLHF.

The genes are TRBV10-3 and TRBJ2-3; no clear D gene. Trimming removed 5 bases from V and 0 bases from J, with 3 bases in between. The CDR3 is made up of 12 amino acids. Germline CDR1 reads ENHRY; CDR2 reads SYGVKD. In DNA form, the CDR3 reads TGTGCCATCAGTCTAAGCACAGATACGCAGTATTTT. It yields the protein CAISLSTDTQYF.

The CDR3 DNA reads as TGTGCCAGCACGAGGGAGGGGCTTGCCTACGAGCAGTACTTC. Its protein is CASTREGLAYEQYF. V gene TRBV2 combines with J gene TRBJ2-7; 7 positions agree with TRBD2. Trimming at V came to 7 bases and at J to 2 bases, leaving 8 bases not matched to a gene. The CDR3 has 14 residues. Per the germline V gene, CDR1 is SNHLY and CDR2 is FYNNEI.

This chain connects TRBV5-1 to TRBJ2-7; TRBD1 or TRBD2 may be the D gene (6 bases each). Germline values: CDR1 SGHRS, CDR2 YFSETQ. CDR3 length: 14 residues. V lost 0 bases to trimming and J lost 2 bases, with 9 bases between them. In nucleotides, the CDR3 is TGCGCCAGCAGCTTGGAGGGGGGAACCTACGAGCAGTACTTC. Translated, it gives CASSLEGGTYEQYF. Based on the CDR3 plus reference TRBV5-1 and TRBJ2-7, the full variable domain is KAGVTQTPRYLIKTRGQQVTLSCSPISGHRSVSWYQQTPGQGLQFLFEYFSETQRNKGNFPGRFSGRQFSNSRSEMNVSTLELGDSALYLCASSLEGGTYEQYFGPGTRLTVT.

This rearrangement joins TRBV6-4 to TRBJ2-1, with TRBD2 matching over 11 bases. The V segment lost 6 bases and the J segment 4 bases; nucleotides outside the gene matches: 5. This CDR3 has 15 amino acids. The germline V gene has CDR1 MRHNA and CDR2 SNTAGT. CDR3 in DNA: TGTGCCAGCAGACAGACTAGCGGGGCATACAATGAGCAGTTCTTC. It specifies CASRQTSGAYNEQFF.

This sequence joins TRBV4-2 and TRBJ1-4; TRBD1 is a possible D gene (5 bases). Per the germline V gene, CDR1 is LGHNA and CDR2 is YNFKEQ. Trimming pared 4 bases from V and 0 bases from J, leaving 6 bases between. There are 14 residues in the CDR3. CDR3: CASSPQATNEKLFF. The CDR3 DNA follows: TGTGCCAGCAGCCCACAGGCAACTAATGAAAAACTGTTTTTT.

The chain is built from TRBV4-3 and TRBJ1-5, with a possible D match to TRBD1 (5 bases). This CDR3 spans 15 amino acids. The germline gives CDR1 LGHNA, CDR2 YSLEER. V lost 1 base to trimming and J lost 7 bases, with 14 bases between them. The CDR3 loop reads CASSQVSGPGQPQHF. In DNA form, the CDR3 reads TGCGCCAGCAGCCAAGTGTCAGGGCCGGGGCAGCCCCAGCATTTT.

The chain is built from TRBV5-1 and TRBJ2-7; TRBD2 aligns across 7 bases. The ends lost 0 bases at V and 1 base at J; junction bases unmatched: 7. This CDR3 contains 16 residues. Looked up from germline, CDR1 is SGHRS and CDR2 is YFSETQ. The CDR3: CASSLAGGLMSYEQYF. The CDR3 DNA reads TGCGCCAGCAGCTTGGCCGGGGGGTTAATGTCCTACGAGCAGTACTTC.

This chain links TRBV10-1 with TRBJ2-7, with a weak D call TRBD2 (5 bases). This CDR3 is 15 amino acids long. CDR1 is WNHNN and CDR2 is SYGVQD in the germline V gene (reference sequence). Deletions cut 2 bases from V and 1 base from J, with 12 bases between. The CDR3 bases are TGCGCCAGCAGTGAGAGAGGGTTAGAGTCCTACGAGCAGTACTTC. It is translated as CASSERGLESYEQYF.

The chain joins TRBV19 to TRBJ1-2; D ambiguous. Germline values: CDR1 LNHDA, CDR2 SQIVND (reference sequence). The CDR3 spans 11 residues. Trimming left V 5 bases short and J 8 bases short, with 9 bases between. The CDR3 reads CASSWTIGYTF. The CDR3 DNA reads TGTGCCAGTAGTTGGACTATCGGCTACACCTTC.

The chain is built from TRBV7-6 and TRBJ1-1, with TRBD1 identical over 8 bases. The CDR3 runs 14 residues. The trim removed 6 bases at V and 4 bases at J, leaving 7 bases unmatched. CDR1 SGHVS and CDR2 FNYEAQ come from the germline V gene. CDR3 in amino acids: CASSSRGQGTEAFF. The CDR3 nucleotides read TGTGCCAGCAGTTCCAGGGGGCAGGGCACTGAAGCTTTCTTT.

The rearrangement joins TRBV19 to TRBJ1-1; D gene unclear. Germline CDR1 and CDR2: LNHDA and SQIVND (reference sequence). The CDR3 is made up of 13 amino acids. V was shortened by 5 bases and J by 1 base, with 8 bases between the two germline ends. The CDR3 reads CASSGSKNTEAFF. The CDR3 nucleotides are TGTGCCAGTAGTGGCAGTAAGAACACTGAAGCTTTCTTT.

The chain is built from TRBV6-5 and TRBJ1-5; 9 nucleotides line up with TRBD1. CDR3 size: 13 residues. Trimming took 4 bases from V and 8 from J; bases not matched to a gene: 3. Germline V gene data show CDR1 as MNHEY and CDR2 as SVGAGI. The CDR3 reads CASSWGQGEPQHF. CDR3 sequence (DNA): TGTGCCAGCAGTTGGGGACAGGGTGAGCCCCAGCATTTT.

The J gene is TRBJ1-1, the V gene TRBV2; no definite D call. The V gene's germline CDR1 is SNHLY and CDR2 FYNNEI. V was cut by 1 base and J by 0 bases, with 6 bases left in between. The CDR3 covers 14 residues. CDR3 DNA sequence: TGTGCCAGCAGTGAAGGGGCAATGAACACTGAAGCTTTCTTT. Protein product: CASSEGAMNTEAFF.

The genes are TRBV9 and TRBJ1-1; 8 positions match TRBD1. Germline-derived CDR1 and CDR2 are SGDLS and YYNGEE. The trim removed 0 bases at V and 3 bases at J, leaving 4 bases unmatched. The CDR3 loop spans 15 amino acids. In DNA, the CDR3 is TGTGCCAGCAGCGTAGACGCGGGACAGGACACTGAAGCTTTCTTT. Protein sequence: CASSVDAGQDTEAFF.

The CDR3 loop reads CASSPNGGGVYTDTQYF. The CDR3 DNA follows: TGTGCCAGCAGTCCGAATGGGGGGGGAGTTTACACAGATACGCAGTATTTT. The chain recombines TRBV7-2 with TRBJ2-3; TRBD2 aligns across 7 bases. The junction had 14 bases not matched to a gene; V was cut back by 6 bases and J by 2 bases. Germline CDR1 and CDR2: SGHTA and FQGNSA. The CDR3 contains 17 residues.